The next 19 T cell receptor beta chains were all read from a single sample in a study of blood T cell repertoires in COVID-19. TCRdb's table, derived via immunoSEQ multiplex PCR, lists solely in-frame clones and lacks some. The data contain roughly 180,000 clones, 70% to 85% of them seen just once; the ten biggest clones take up about 4.9%. Sequencing was carried out using peripheral blood. The receptors were sampled from a woman younger than 45 with acute or convalescent COVID-19.

This clone has just a few counts. This chain joins TRBV5-1 and TRBJ2-1; weak D call: TRBD2 (5 bases). Trimming removed 4 bases from V and 8 bases from J, with 16 bases in between. The CDR3 is 14 amino acids. Germline CDR1 SGHRS, CDR2 YFSETQ. The DNA of the CDR3 is TGCGCCAGCAGCGGATGGGGAGATGAGGATGAGCAGTTCTTC. This sequence encodes CASSGWGDEDEQFF.

In the case of this clone: An end of the junction does not agree with germline; a read error may underlie this. The chain combines TRBV4-2 with TRBJ2-4, with D possibly being TRBD2 (6 bases). There are 13 residues in the CDR3. Per the germline V gene, CDR1 is LGHNA and CDR2 is YNFKEQ. The CDR3 here is CASSQDHAREVAF. The CDR3 DNA sequence: TGTGCCAGCAGCCAAGATCACGCCAGGGAGGTCGCCTTC.

This chain connects TRBV11-2 to TRBJ2-3; no definite D call. This CDR3 contains 12 residues. V dropped 0 bases and J dropped 6 bases, with 4 bases sitting between them. Germline V gene lookup returns CDR1 SGHAT and CDR2 FQNNGV. CDR3 amino acids: CASSLDPDTQYF. The CDR3 DNA reads as TGTGCCAGCAGCTTAGATCCGGATACGCAGTATTTT.

The V call is TRBV30, the J call TRBJ1-6; a possible D gene is TRBD1 (6 bases). The CDR3 sequence is 14 residues long. Germline CDR1 reads GTSNPN; CDR2 reads SVGIG (reference sequence). Between the trimmed V and J ends, which lost 2 bases and 5 bases, there was a span of 10 bases. This CDR3 reads CAWSFTGNNSPLHF. CDR3 sequence (DNA): TGTGCCTGGAGTTTTACAGGGAATAATTCACCCCTCCACTTT.

This clone occurred a few times. The chain combines TRBV6-2 or TRBV6-3 with TRBJ1-2; 9 nucleotides align to TRBD1. V lost 0 bases, J lost 4 bases, and 12 bases stayed unmatched. The CDR3 contains 18 residues. Germline assignment: CDR1 MNHEY and CDR2 SVGEGT. The CDR3 region has the DNA TGTGCCAGCAGTTACTCGATGGCAGGGACAGGGATATCCTATGGCTACACCTTC. It yields the protein CASSYSMAGTGISYGYTF.

The J gene is TRBJ1-1, the V gene TRBV6-2 or TRBV6-3; D call uncertain. Trimming shortened V by 3 bases and J by 1 base, and 6 bases separated the two germline ends. CDR1 and CDR2 (germline): MNHEY, SVGEGT. This CDR3 contains 13 residues. The CDR3 reads CASSYLRNTEAFF. The CDR3 DNA reads as TGTGCCAGCAGTTATCTACGGAACACTGAAGCTTTCTTT.

The CDR3, as DNA: TGTGCCAGCAGTAGGGACAGGGGCTCCTATGGCTACACCTTC. Translated: CASSRDRGSYGYTF. V gene TRBV27 combines with J gene TRBJ1-2; 10 nucleotides align to TRBD1. J gave up 4 bases and V 5 bases, and 4 bases lay outside the gene matches. CDR3 length equals 14 residues. Per germline, CDR1 MNHEY and CDR2 SMNVEV (reference sequence).

The V gene is TRBV7-2, the J gene TRBJ2-3; TRBD2 aligns across 11 bases. J was trimmed by 2 bases and V by 2 bases; bases with no gene match: 3. Germline lookup yields CDR1 SGHTA and CDR2 FQGNSA. This CDR3 region has 16 residues. CDR3 DNA sequence: TGTGCCAGCAGCTTAAATAGCGGGAGGGCCACAGATACGCAGTATTTT. As protein: CASSLNSGRATDTQYF.

This chain uses TRBV12-5 with TRBJ2-1, with D perhaps TRBD1 (6 bases). The V end lost 8 bases, the J end lost 12 bases, and 11 bases lay between the germline ends. The germline V gene has CDR1 LGHNT and CDR2 FRNRAP. This CDR3 contains 10 residues. The CDR3: CASTGLAQFF. CDR3 coding DNA: TGTGCTAGTACAGGGCTGGCGCAGTTCTTC.

This chain connects TRBV28 to TRBJ1-4; D perhaps matches TRBD1 (5 bases). Germline V lookup: CDR1 MDHEN, CDR2 SYDVKM. The CDR3 consists of 16 residues. Between the trimmed V and J ends, which lost 3 bases and 5 bases, there was a span of 16 bases. The CDR3 bases are TGTGCCAGCAGTTTCACTACCTCGGGGGGGAATGAAAAACTGTTTTTT. Translating it yields CASSFTTSGGNEKLFF.

V gene TRBV11-2 combines with J gene TRBJ1-1; tentative D call: TRBD1 (5 bases). V dropped 3 bases and J dropped 10 bases, with 21 bases sitting between them. The germline gives CDR1 SGHAT, CDR2 FQNNGV. This CDR3 contains 15 residues. The CDR3 sequence: CASSFNGRGRSGAFF. The CDR3 DNA reads TGTGCCAGCAGCTTTAACGGGAGGGGTCGTTCTGGAGCTTTCTTT.

The chain carries TRBV5-1 and TRBJ1-6; 7 nucleotides line up with TRBD1. The length of the CDR3 is 16 residues. With 0 bases clipped from V and 4 bases from J, the junction kept 4 bases outside the gene matches. Germline values: CDR1 SGHRS, CDR2 YFSETQ. The CDR3 DNA follows: TGCGCCAGCAGCTTGGCCGGGACAGTTTATAATTCACCCCTCCACTTT. As protein: CASSLAGTVYNSPLHF.

This chain uses TRBV5-1 with TRBJ1-1; D ambiguous. Germline CDR1 is SGHRS and CDR2 is YFSETQ. Deletions cut 1 base from V and 1 base from J, with 11 bases between. CDR3 length: 15 amino acids. The CDR3 nucleotides read TGCGCCAGCAGCTTGTTCCGTACAGCGAACACTGAAGCTTTCTTT. Amino acid sequence: CASSLFRTANTEAFF.

This clone was counted between two and nine times. The V and J genes are TRBV19 and TRBJ2-3; D call uncertain. The CDR3 has 15 amino acids. The V and J ends lost 6 bases and 0 bases respectively, with 13 bases between them. CDR1 LNHDA and CDR2 SQIVND come from the germline V gene (reference sequence). CDR3 amino acids: CASRALRRSTDTQYF. In DNA form, the CDR3 reads TGTGCCAGTAGGGCTCTACGGAGAAGCACAGATACGCAGTATTTT.

This clone was counted between two and nine times. The chain couples TRBV27 to TRBJ1-2; TRBD1 agrees at 9 bases. This CDR3 has 15 residues. Germline lookup yields CDR1 MNHEY and CDR2 SMNVEV (reference sequence). With 3 bases clipped from V and 2 bases from J, the junction kept 4 bases outside the gene matches. As DNA, the CDR3 is TGTGCCAGCAGTTTCACAGGGGGCAGAAACTATGGCTACACCTTC. Protein product: CASSFTGGRNYGYTF.

This chain connects TRBV27 to TRBJ1-2, with D tentatively TRBD1 (5 bases). The germline CDR1 and CDR2 sequences are MNHEY and SMNVEV (reference sequence). V gave up 3 bases and J gave up 2 bases, with 13 bases separating them. The CDR3 runs 15 residues. CDR3 in DNA: TGTGCCAGCAGTTTGTTCCCCGGGGGGAACTATGGCTACACCTTC. Translated, it gives CASSLFPGGNYGYTF.

The chain carries TRBV11-2 and TRBJ2-7; 10 bases align to TRBD2. V shed 4 bases, J shed 3 bases, and the junction held 6 bases outside the gene matches. Germline V CDR1 and CDR2: SGHAT, FQNNGV. This CDR3 is 15 amino acids long. CDR3 sequence (DNA): TGTGCCAGCAGCTCTAGCGGGAGAAACGTCTACGAGCAGTACTTC. This sequence encodes CASSSSGRNVYEQYF.

The chain joins TRBV6-5 to TRBJ2-7, with 9 bases that match TRBD2. The CDR3 contains 14 residues. The germline V gene has CDR1 MNHEY and CDR2 SVGAGI. The J segment lost 3 bases and the V segment lost 5 bases, leaving 5 bases of the junction unmatched. Here the CDR3 reads CASSPGLAFYEQYF. CDR3 coding DNA: TGTGCCAGCAGTCCGGGACTAGCCTTCTACGAGCAGTACTTC.

The gene calls are TRBV5-6 and TRBJ2-4, with 8 bases matching TRBD1. This CDR3 region has 15 residues. V trimming: 4 bases; J trimming: 3 bases; junction bases outside the gene matches: 6. Germline CDR1 and CDR2: SGHDT and YYEEEE. CDR3 amino acids: CASSALTGDKNIQYF. DNA for the CDR3: TGTGCCAGCAGCGCCCTGACAGGGGACAAAAACATTCAGTACTTC.